This entry concerns a single TCR beta chain. Antigen specificity is unknown. This sample stems from a study of shared clonotypes between healthy human individuals. Regarding the study as a whole: Depth was large, yet rarefaction showed that sorted-subset sequencing was incomplete. Sampling covered blood only; tissue repertoires likely differ. Non-shared clonotypes had lower generation probabilities than clonotypes shared by all four sorted-subset donors.

Generated by immunoSEQ multiplex PCR, the TCRdb table keeps only in-frame clones and is missing some. Of about 2.2 million clones listed, 85% to 95% are singletons. Naive CD8 cells comprised CD45RO-negative, CCR7-positively selected cells, excluding terminally differentiated effector memory CD45RA+ cells. There were only Caucasian adults among the donors, and all lived in Nashville, Tennessee. CDR3 length: 15 residues. Germline CDR1 SGHDN, CDR2 FVKESK. With 2 bases clipped from V and 7 bases from J, the junction kept 6 bases outside the gene matches. The source of this sequence is a man between 18 and 35 years old in good health. Some clones in this sample may be carry-over from other donors' samples. Source material: naive CD8+ T cells from PBMCs. The chain carries TRBV14 and TRBJ1-1; 11 bases are a match to TRBD1. This chain's CDR3 is CASSQPDRGLGEAFF. The CDR3 nucleotides are TGTGCCAGCAGCCAACCGGACAGGGGGCTCGGTGAAGCTTTCTTT.